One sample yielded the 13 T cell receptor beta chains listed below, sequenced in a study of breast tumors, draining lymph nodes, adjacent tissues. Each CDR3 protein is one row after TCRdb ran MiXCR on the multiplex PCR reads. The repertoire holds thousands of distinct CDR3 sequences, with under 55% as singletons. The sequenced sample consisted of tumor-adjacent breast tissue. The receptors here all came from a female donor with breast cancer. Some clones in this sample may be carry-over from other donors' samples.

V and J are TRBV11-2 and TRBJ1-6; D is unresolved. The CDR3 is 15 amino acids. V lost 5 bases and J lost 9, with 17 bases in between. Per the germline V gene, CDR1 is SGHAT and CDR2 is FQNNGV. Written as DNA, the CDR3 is TGTGCCAGCAGCCAAAACTGGCTAGGTCGTTCACCCCTCCACTTT. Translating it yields CASSQNWLGRSPLHF.

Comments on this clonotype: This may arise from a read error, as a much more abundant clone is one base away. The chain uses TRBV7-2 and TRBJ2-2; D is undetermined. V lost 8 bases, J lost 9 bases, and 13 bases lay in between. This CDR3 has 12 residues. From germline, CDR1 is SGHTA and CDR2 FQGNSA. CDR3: CASGHLRRELFF. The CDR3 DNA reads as TGTGCCAGCGGCCACCTAAGAAGGGAGCTGTTTTTT.

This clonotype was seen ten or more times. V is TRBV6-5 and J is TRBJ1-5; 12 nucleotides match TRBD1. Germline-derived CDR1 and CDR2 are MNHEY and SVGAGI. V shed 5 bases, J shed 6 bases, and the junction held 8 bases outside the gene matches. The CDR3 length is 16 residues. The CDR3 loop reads CASSATGTGGGQPQHF. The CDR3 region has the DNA TGTGCCAGCAGTGCGACCGGGACAGGGGGCGGTCAGCCCCAGCATTTT.

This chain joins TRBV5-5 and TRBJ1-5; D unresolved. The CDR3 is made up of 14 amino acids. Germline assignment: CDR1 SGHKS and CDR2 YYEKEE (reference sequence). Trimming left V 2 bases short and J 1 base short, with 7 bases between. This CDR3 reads CASSFGGSNQPQHF. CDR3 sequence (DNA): TGTGCCAGCAGCTTTGGAGGGAGCAATCAGCCCCAGCATTTT.

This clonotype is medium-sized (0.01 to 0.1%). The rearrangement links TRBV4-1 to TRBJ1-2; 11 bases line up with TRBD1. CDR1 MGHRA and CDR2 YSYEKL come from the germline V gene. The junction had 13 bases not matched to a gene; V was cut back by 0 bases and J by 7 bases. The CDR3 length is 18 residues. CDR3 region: CASSQDPSGTGGLFGYTF. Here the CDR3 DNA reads TGCGCCAGCAGCCAAGATCCCTCAGGGACAGGGGGACTATTTGGCTACACCTTC.

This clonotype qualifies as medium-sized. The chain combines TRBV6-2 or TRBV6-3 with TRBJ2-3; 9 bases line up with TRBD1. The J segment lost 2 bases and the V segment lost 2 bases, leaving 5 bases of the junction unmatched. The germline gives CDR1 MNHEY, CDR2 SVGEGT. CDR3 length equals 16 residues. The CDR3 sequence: CASSYGQGTLTDTQYF. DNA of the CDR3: TGTGCCAGCAGTTACGGACAGGGGACCCTCACAGATACGCAGTATTTT.

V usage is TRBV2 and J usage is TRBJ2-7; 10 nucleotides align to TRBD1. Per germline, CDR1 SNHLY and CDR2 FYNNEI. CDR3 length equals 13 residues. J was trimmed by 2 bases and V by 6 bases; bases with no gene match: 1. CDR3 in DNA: TGTGCCAGCAGGGACAGGGGGACCTACGAGCAGTACTTC. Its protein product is CASRDRGTYEQYF.

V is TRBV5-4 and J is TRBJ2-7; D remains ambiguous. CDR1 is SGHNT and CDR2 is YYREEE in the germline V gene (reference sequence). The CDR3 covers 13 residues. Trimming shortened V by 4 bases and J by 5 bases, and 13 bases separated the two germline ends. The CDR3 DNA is TGTGCCAGCAGCCCAGTCACCAGCCACGAGCAGTACTTC. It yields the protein CASSPVTSHEQYF.

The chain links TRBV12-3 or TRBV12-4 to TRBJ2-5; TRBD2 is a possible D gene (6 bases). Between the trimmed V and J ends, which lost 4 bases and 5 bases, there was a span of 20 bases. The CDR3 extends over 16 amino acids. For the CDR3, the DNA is TGTGCCAGCAGTTCCCCTCCGATAGGGGCGGGGGAGACCCAGTACTTC. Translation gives CASSSPPIGAGETQYF.

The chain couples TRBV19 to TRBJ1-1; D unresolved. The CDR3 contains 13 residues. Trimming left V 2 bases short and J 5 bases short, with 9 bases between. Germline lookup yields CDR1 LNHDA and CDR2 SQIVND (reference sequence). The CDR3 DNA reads TGTGCCAGTAGTATAACGGCTTTGACTGAAGCTTTCTTT. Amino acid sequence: CASSITALTEAFF. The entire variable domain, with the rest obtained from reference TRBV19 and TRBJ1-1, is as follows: DGGITQSPKYLFRKEGQNVTLSCEQNLNHDAMYWYRQDPGQGLRLIYYSQIVNDFQKGDIAEGYSVSREKKESFPLTVTSAQKNPTAFYLCASSITALTEAFFGQGTRLTVV.

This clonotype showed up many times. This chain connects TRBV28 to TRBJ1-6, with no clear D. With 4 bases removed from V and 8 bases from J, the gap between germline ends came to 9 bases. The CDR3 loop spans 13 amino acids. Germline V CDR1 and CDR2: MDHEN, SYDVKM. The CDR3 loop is CASSSDTHSPLHF. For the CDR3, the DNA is TGTGCCAGCAGTTCCGATACCCATTCACCCCTCCACTTT. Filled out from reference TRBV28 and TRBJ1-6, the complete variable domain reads DVKVTQSSRYLVKRTGEKVFLECVQDMDHENMFWYRQDPGLGLRLIYFSYDVKMKEKGDIPEGYSVSREKKERFSLILESASTNQTSMYLCASSSDTHSPLHFGNGTRLTVT.

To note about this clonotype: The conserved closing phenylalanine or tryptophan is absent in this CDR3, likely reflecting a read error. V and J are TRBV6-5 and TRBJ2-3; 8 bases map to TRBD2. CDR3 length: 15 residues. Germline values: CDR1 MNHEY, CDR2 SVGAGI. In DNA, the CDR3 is TGTGCCTGCAGAGACACTAGCGGTAGCACAGATACGCAGTATATT. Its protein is CACRDTSGSTDTQYI.

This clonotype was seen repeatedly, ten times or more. The CDR3 DNA reads TGCAGCGTTGTGGGGGAGCAAGAGACCCAGTACTTC. Protein: CSVVGEQETQYF. This chain connects TRBV29-1 to TRBJ2-5; either TRBD1 or TRBD2 may fit D (5 bases each). This CDR3 contains 12 residues. In germline, CDR1 is SQVTM, CDR2 ANQGSEA. The V end lost 4 bases, the J end lost 2 bases, and 8 bases lay between the germline ends.